One and the same sample provided the 29 T cell receptor beta chains below, sequenced in a study of cytomegalovirus exposure and HLA in healthy donors. The PCR ran on 60 Vbeta and 13 Jbeta primers. Data came from immunoSEQ multiplex PCR; TCRdb stores just in-frame clones and leaves some out. Among tens of thousands of clones listed, about two thirds were seen once. Material for sequencing was PBMCs. The receptor set was obtained from a human donor in good health.

This clone has only a few counts. The chain combines TRBV7-6 with TRBJ1-2; a weak D match, TRBD1 (6 bases). Germline V gene lookup returns CDR1 SGHVS and CDR2 FNYEAQ. The CDR3 is 15 amino acids. With 4 bases removed from V and 3 bases from J, the gap between germline ends came to 15 bases. CDR3 coding DNA: TGTGCCAGCAGCTCATATGGGGGCAGTGACTATGGCTACACCTTC. Its protein product is CASSSYGGSDYGYTF.

The chain recombines TRBV2 with TRBJ1-6; D ambiguous. CDR1 and CDR2 from the germline V gene are SNHLY and FYNNEI. V was shortened by 5 bases and J by 5 bases, with 10 bases between the two germline ends. The CDR3 extends over 14 amino acids. CDR3 sequence reads: CASSRGRDNSPLHF. The CDR3 DNA follows: TGTGCCAGCAGTCGGGGAAGGGATAATTCACCCCTCCACTTT.

The V gene is TRBV5-1, the J gene TRBJ2-7; TRBD2 matches 12 bases. The V gene end was trimmed by 4 bases and the J gene end by 7 bases; junction bases not matched to a gene: 9. Germline values: CDR1 SGHRS, CDR2 YFSETQ. The CDR3 spans 15 residues. CDR3 region: CASSGELAGGVEQYF. CDR3 nucleotide sequence: TGCGCCAGCAGCGGGGAACTAGCGGGGGGCGTTGAGCAGTACTTC. The full variable domain, in which reference TRBV5-1 and TRBJ2-7 provide the parts outside the CDR3, is KAGVTQTPRYLIKTRGQQVTLSCSPISGHRSVSWYQQTPGQGLQFLFEYFSETQRNKGNFPGRFSGRQFSNSRSEMNVSTLELGDSALYLCASSGELAGGVEQYFGPGTRLTVT.

The table lists this clone with a count of one. The CDR3 region has the DNA TGTGCCAGCAGCTTAGGAGACGGCGGGGGGGTTGTTGAGACCCAGTACTTC. Its protein is CASSLGDGGGVVETQYF. The chain is built from TRBV7-3 and TRBJ2-5, with 9 bases lining up with TRBD2. Germline CDR1 and CDR2: SGHTA and FQGTGA. This CDR3 is built from 17 residues. With 2 bases clipped from V and 5 bases from J, the junction kept 12 bases outside the gene matches.

The chain has TRBV18 and TRBJ2-1, with a tentative D call TRBD2 (7 bases). The CDR3 is made up of 14 amino acids. Germline CDR1 is KGHSH and CDR2 is LQKENI. V was clipped by 2 bases and J by 6 bases, with 11 bases between them. As DNA, the CDR3 is TGTGCCAGCTCACCATCGGGGGGCGGCAATGAGCAGTTCTTC. It encodes CASSPSGGGNEQFF.

The chain links TRBV4-1 to TRBJ2-7, with a tentative D call TRBD1 (6 bases). V was clipped by 4 bases and J by 0 bases, with 13 bases between them. Germline V gives CDR1 MGHRA, CDR2 YSYEKL. The CDR3 is 15 amino acids. CDR3 nucleotides: TGCGCCAGCAGCCTAGCGACAGGATCCTCCTACGAGCAGTACTTC. As protein: CASSLATGSSYEQYF.

The rearrangement joins TRBV7-9 to TRBJ1-1, with D possibly matching TRBD1 (6 bases). V lost 5 bases and J 6 bases, leaving 22 bases between the germline ends. The CDR3 has 16 residues. The germline gives CDR1 SEHNR, CDR2 FQNEAQ (reference sequence). The CDR3 DNA sequence: TGTGCCAGCAGCAGGAGGACAGACTTGGGTCCCCCTGAAGCTTTCTTT. Protein product: CASSRRTDLGPPEAFF. Based on the CDR3 plus reference TRBV7-9 and TRBJ1-1, the full variable domain is DTGVSQNPRHKITKRGQNVTFRCDPISEHNRLYWYRQTLGQGPEFLTYFQNEAQLEKSRLLSDRFSAERPKGSFSTLEIQRTEQGDSAMYLCASSRRTDLGPPEAFFGQGTRLTVV.

This clone was recorded only once. The J gene is TRBJ1-6, the V gene TRBV10-3; tentative D call: TRBD1 (6 bases). Germline V gives CDR1 ENHRY, CDR2 SYGVKD. V was clipped by 10 bases and J by 0 bases, with 13 bases between them. This CDR3 region has 15 residues. This CDR3 is CASRQASSYNSPLHF. The CDR3 coding sequence is TGTGCCAGCAGACAGGCGAGCTCCTATAATTCACCCCTCCACTTT.

CDR3 loop: CASSLLGQAYGYTF. The CDR3 nucleotides read TGTGCCAGCAGCTTATTGGGACAGGCCTATGGCTACACCTTC. The V gene is TRBV7-2, the J gene TRBJ1-2; 8 bases line up with TRBD1. This CDR3 contains 14 residues. The J segment lost 4 bases and the V segment lost 2 bases, leaving 3 bases of the junction unmatched. Germline V gene lookup returns CDR1 SGHTA and CDR2 FQGNSA.

CDR3 in amino acids: CASSSTRDRGREQFF. CDR3 coding DNA: TGTGCCAGCAGCTCCACCCGGGACAGGGGGCGTGAGCAGTTCTTC. V usage is TRBV6-5 and J usage is TRBJ2-1, with 12 nucleotides matching TRBD1. This CDR3 comprises 15 residues. V gave up 6 bases and J gave up 9 bases; unmatched junction bases: 9. CDR1 is MNHEY, CDR2 SVGAGI, per germline.

V is TRBV5-1 and J is TRBJ1-2, with D unclear. The V and J ends lost 0 bases and 2 bases respectively, with 8 bases between them. CDR3 size: 14 residues. Germline V gives CDR1 SGHRS, CDR2 YFSETQ. The CDR3: CASSLVAGNYGYTF. The CDR3 nucleotides read TGCGCCAGCAGCTTGGTTGCGGGGAACTATGGCTACACCTTC.

CDR3: CASSIRGGSPLYGYTF. For the CDR3, the DNA is TGTGCCAGTAGTATACGTGGAGGGTCCCCCCTCTATGGCTACACCTTC. The chain is built from TRBV19 and TRBJ1-2; no definite D call. The CDR3 totals 16 residues. Germline V gene data show CDR1 as LNHDA and CDR2 as SQIVND (reference sequence). Deletions cut 2 bases from V and 4 bases from J, with 17 bases between.

This clone was picked up a small number of times. The chain joins TRBV19 to TRBJ2-1; 8 bases fit TRBD1. The CDR3 sequence is 15 residues long. Germline V CDR1 and CDR2: LNHDA, SQIVND (reference sequence). V was pared by 3 bases and J by 4 bases, with 5 bases of the junction left unmatched. This CDR3 is CASSIGTGLYNEQFF. CDR3 coding DNA: TGTGCCAGTAGTATCGGGACAGGTCTTTACAATGAGCAGTTCTTC.

The rearrangement links TRBV19 to TRBJ1-1, with TRBD1 identical over 8 bases. Trimming at V came to 6 bases and at J to 5 bases, leaving 8 bases not matched to a gene. Germline values: CDR1 LNHDA, CDR2 SQIVND (reference sequence). The CDR3 is 14 amino acids. The CDR3 DNA reads as TGTGCCAGTAGCCTTCAGGGGGCAAAGACTGAAGCTTTCTTT. Protein product: CASSLQGAKTEAFF.

The rearrangement uses TRBV13 and TRBJ1-3; D not certain. The CDR3 consists of 14 residues. The V end lost 4 bases, the J end lost 4 bases, and 11 bases lay between the germline ends. Germline CDR1 and CDR2: PRHDT and FYEKMQ (reference sequence). The CDR3 DNA follows: TGTGCCAGCAGCTCCGGCATGGGCGGAAACACCATATATTTT. Its protein is CASSSGMGGNTIYF.

CDR3 nucleotides: TGTGCCAGCAGTGAATTCAGGGACATGACGGGCACCGGGGAGCTGTTTTTT. Encoded protein: CASSEFRDMTGTGELFF. V and J are TRBV25-1 and TRBJ2-2; D is possibly TRBD1 (6 bases). V shed 1 base and J shed 4 bases, with 16 bases lying between them. The CDR3 length is 17 residues. The germline gives CDR1 MGHDK, CDR2 SYGVNS.

This chain links TRBV4-3 with TRBJ1-2, with D possibly being TRBD1 (6 bases). The CDR3 has 14 residues. Germline values: CDR1 LGHNA, CDR2 YSLEER. The V and J ends lost 0 bases and 8 bases respectively, with 13 bases between them. CDR3 sequence: CASSQDGGRWGYTF. Written as DNA, the CDR3 is TGCGCCAGCAGCCAAGACGGGGGGCGGTGGGGCTACACCTTC.

This clone appeared a single time. The CDR3 loop reads CASSSLAGRITGELFF. Written as DNA, the CDR3 is TGTGCCAGCAGTTCCCTTGCAGGGCGGATCACCGGGGAGCTGTTTTTT. This chain links TRBV6-5 with TRBJ2-2; TRBD1 is a possible D gene (5 bases). The germline V gene encodes CDR1 MNHEY and CDR2 SVGAGI. V was clipped by 4 bases and J by 4 bases, with 16 bases between them. This CDR3 is built from 16 residues.

This clone has a handful of counts. V is TRBV11-2 and J is TRBJ2-3, with TRBD2 as a possible D gene (5 bases). V was shortened by 5 bases and J by 5 bases, with 17 bases between the two germline ends. The CDR3 runs 15 residues. From germline, CDR1 is SGHAT and CDR2 FQNNGV. The CDR3 bases are TGTGCCAGCAGCAAGGACGGCTTTGAGGGAGATACGCAGTATTTT. Translation: CASSKDGFEGDTQYF. The entire variable domain, with the rest obtained from reference TRBV11-2 and TRBJ2-3, is as follows: EAGVAQSPRYKIIEKRQSVAFWCNPISGHATLYWYQQILGQGPKLLIQFQNNGVVDDSQLPKDRFSAERLKGVDSTLKIQPAKLEDSAVYLCASSKDGFEGDTQYFGPGTRLTVL.

This clone has just a few counts. The J gene is TRBJ1-2, the V gene TRBV6-5; maybe TRBD1 (5 bases). Between the trimmed V and J ends, which lost 0 bases and 6 bases, there was a span of 17 bases. This CDR3 spans 16 amino acids. From germline, CDR1 is MNHEY and CDR2 SVGAGI. CDR3 in DNA: TGTGCCAGCAGTTACTCGTACGGGGGACCGGCGGATGGCTACACCTTC. It translates to CASSYSYGGPADGYTF.

The V and J genes are TRBV25-1 and TRBJ2-1; 9 bases fit TRBD2. This CDR3 spans 18 amino acids. Germline V lookup: CDR1 MGHDK, CDR2 SYGVNS. J lost 7 bases, V lost 4 bases, and 17 bases had no gene match. The CDR3 DNA follows: TGTGCCAGCAGTGCGATCGTCAGGAGGCGGGGGGGCCTGAATGAGCAGTTCTTC. This translates into CASSAIVRRRGGLNEQFF. Combining the CDR3 with reference TRBV25-1 and TRBJ2-1 gives the whole variable domain EADIYQTPRYLVIGTGKKITLECSQTMGHDKMYWYQQDPGMELHLIHYSYGVNSTEKGDLSSESTVSRIRTEHFPLTLESARPSHTSQYLCASSAIVRRRGGLNEQFFGPGTRLTVL.

The genes are TRBV7-6 and TRBJ2-7; 10 bases match TRBD1. This CDR3 contains 15 residues. V was clipped by 5 bases and J by 5 bases; unmatched bases: 9. Germline V gene data show CDR1 as SGHVS and CDR2 as FNYEAQ. The chain's CDR3 is CASSGRTGGLDEQYF. CDR3 sequence (DNA): TGTGCCAGCAGCGGGAGGACAGGGGGATTGGACGAGCAGTACTTC.

CDR3 nucleotides: TGTGCCAGCAGTCCCACTTTGACAGGGGGCGGCATCTATGGCTACACCTTC. It translates to CASSPTLTGGGIYGYTF. The genes are TRBV27 and TRBJ1-2, with TRBD1 identical over 10 bases. This CDR3 has 17 amino acids. Germline V gene data show CDR1 as MNHEY and CDR2 as SMNVEV (reference sequence). The V and J ends lost 5 bases and 4 bases, in that order; junction bases with no gene match: 13.

This clone was recorded a few times. The chain joins TRBV14 to TRBJ2-5; 15 bases fit TRBD2. Germline trimming cut 8 bases from V and 5 bases from J; bases unmatched to any gene: 0. Germline CDR1 reads SGHDN; CDR2 reads FVKESK. This CDR3 region has 13 residues. CDR3 in DNA: TGTGCCAGCGGACTAGCGGGGGGGGAGACCCAGTACTTC. Amino acids: CASGLAGGETQYF. The variable domain in full, completed from reference TRBV14 and TRBJ2-5, reads EAGVTQFPSHSVIEKGQTVTLRCDPISGHDNLYWYRRVMGKEIKFLLHFVKESKQDESGMPNNRFLAERTGGTYSTLKVQPAELEDSGVYFCASGLAGGETQYFGPGTRLLVL.

The chain combines TRBV27 with TRBJ2-7; D unclear. The CDR3 length is 15 residues. CDR1 is MNHEY, CDR2 SMNVEV, per germline (reference sequence). V dropped 0 bases and J dropped 0 bases, with 9 bases sitting between them. CDR3 residues: CASSLSYGYSYEQYF. The DNA of the CDR3 is TGTGCCAGCAGTTTATCGTACGGTTACTCCTACGAGCAGTACTTC.

This clone qualifies as medium-sized (0.01 to 0.1%). The chain is built from TRBV2 and TRBJ1-4; D may be TRBD1 (6 bases). V lost 5 bases, J lost 7 bases, and 20 bases lay in between. This CDR3 contains 16 residues. The germline V gene encodes CDR1 SNHLY and CDR2 FYNNEI. The CDR3 sequence is CASSTGQTPRGEKLFF. The CDR3 DNA follows: TGTGCCAGCAGTACAGGACAGACACCCAGGGGTGAAAAACTGTTTTTT.

The chain joins TRBV5-1 to TRBJ1-2; D not certain. Germline V CDR1 and CDR2: SGHRS, YFSETQ. The CDR3 covers 15 residues. V lost 0 bases and J lost 2, with 11 bases in between. The CDR3 DNA reads as TGCGCCAGCAGCTTGGCCTCCGCCGGGAACTATGGCTACACCTTC. Translating it yields CASSLASAGNYGYTF.

The chain has TRBV27 and TRBJ2-7, with a weak D call TRBD2 (5 bases). CDR1 is MNHEY and CDR2 is SMNVEV in the germline V gene (reference sequence). The CDR3 is 14 amino acids. V gave up 5 bases and J gave up 2 bases, with 13 bases separating them. CDR3 in DNA: TGTGCCAGCAGTACCCCCGGACTCCCCTACGAGCAGTACTTC. The encoded protein is CASSTPGLPYEQYF.

Only a few counts were recorded for this clone. The chain combines TRBV7-9 with TRBJ2-1, with D tentatively TRBD1 (6 bases). CDR1 SEHNR and CDR2 FQNEAQ come from the germline V gene (reference sequence). The CDR3 is made up of 13 amino acids. Deletions cut 1 base from V and 8 bases from J, with 9 bases between. CDR3 amino acids: CASSLDSGDEQFF. The CDR3 DNA follows: TGTGCCAGCAGCTTAGACTCAGGGGATGAGCAGTTCTTC.